This entry concerns a single TCR beta chain. The target antigen is unknown. This specimen belongs to a study of monozygotic twins with inflammatory bowel disease. Study-wide results and caveats: Between concordant and discordant twins, repertoire similarity failed to differ, a result that limited power may explain.

Researchers ran eight separate cDNA reactions for each sample. TCRdb re-called the 5' RACE reads and catalogs CDR3 proteins one per entry, DNA excluded. The data show 150,000 to 200,000 distinct CDR3 sequences, and the top ten clones hold less than 7.5%. Germline V gives CDR1 SGHRS, CDR2 YFSETQ. This CDR3 has 14 residues. The receptor comes from a human donor with ulcerative colitis or Crohn's disease, or a healthy co-twin of an affected twin (not recorded which). Sequenced input: blood. The chain links TRBV5-1 to TRBJ1-1; TCRdb's assignment of TRBD1 cannot be checked, as there is no DNA. The CDR3 spells CASSLAHTGAEAFF.